The 19 T cell receptor beta chains below were found in one sample sequenced in a study of T cell repertoires in cytomegalovirus infection. These receptors lack a known antigen. TCRdb independently ran MiXCR on the reads; one entry per CDR3 protein. The repertoire holds approximately 1,000,000 distinct CDR3 sequences, with approximately 31% as singletons. This sample comprised cultured CD8+ T cells from PBMCs, obtained from culture after CMV antigen stimulation. The receptors stem from a human donor in good health (CMV status not recorded). Some clones in this sample may be carry-over from other donors' samples.

This clonotype was seen a handful of times. V usage is TRBV12-3 or TRBV12-4 and J usage is TRBJ2-1; 11 bases map to TRBD2. This CDR3 region has 18 residues. The trim removed 5 bases at V and 4 bases at J, leaving 13 bases unmatched. CDR3 DNA: TGTGCCAGCAGTCCCAACGGGCCACTAGCGGGGGTTTACAATGAGCAGTTCTTC. It encodes CASSPNGPLAGVYNEQFF.

This clonotype was seen a handful of times. The chain has TRBV12-3 or TRBV12-4 and TRBJ2-1; 14 positions agree with TRBD2. This CDR3 has 18 residues. J lost 7 bases, V lost 4 bases, and 12 bases had no gene match. The CDR3 DNA reads as TGTGCCAGCAGTTCCGGGACTAGCGGGGGATTGGACAGGAATGAGCAGTTCTTC. This gives the protein CASSSGTSGGLDRNEQFF.

This chain uses TRBV7-6 with TRBJ2-1, with 11 bases matching TRBD1. CDR1 and CDR2 from the germline V gene are SGHVS and FNYEAQ. The CDR3 runs 15 residues. The trim removed 3 bases at V and 7 bases at J, leaving 5 bases unmatched. The CDR3 protein is CASSFAGTGGNEQFF. In DNA, the CDR3 is TGTGCCAGCAGCTTCGCCGGGACAGGGGGAAATGAGCAGTTCTTC.

This clonotype came up many times. CDR3 amino acids: CASSPLDRSTDTQYF. DNA for the CDR3: TGTGCCAGCAGTCCCTTAGACAGATCCACAGATACGCAGTATTTT. The chain couples TRBV6-1 to TRBJ2-3; possibly TRBD1 for D (5 bases). Germline V CDR1 and CDR2: MNHNS, SASEGT. This CDR3 has 15 amino acids. Trimming took off 5 bases at V and 2 bases at J, with 14 bases between the two ends.

In this sample, this clonotype turned up a few times. This chain links TRBV7-9 with TRBJ2-5; no reliable D call. Trimming left V 5 bases short and J 5 bases short, with 18 bases between. There are 15 residues in the CDR3. Germline CDR1 SEHNR, CDR2 FQNEAQ (reference sequence). The CDR3 DNA reads TGTGCCAGCAGCCCTCCGGTCCGACACCGGGAGACCCAGTACTTC. It encodes CASSPPVRHRETQYF.

The gene calls are TRBV7-2 and TRBJ2-1; maybe TRBD2 (5 bases). Deletions cut 3 bases from V and 2 bases from J, with 11 bases between. This CDR3 is 15 amino acids long. Germline values: CDR1 SGHTA, CDR2 FQGNSA. CDR3 loop: CASSLADFAYNEQFF. The CDR3 DNA sequence: TGTGCCAGCAGCTTGGCGGACTTTGCCTACAATGAGCAGTTCTTC.

The chain has TRBV27 and TRBJ1-3; D is perhaps TRBD1 (5 bases). The germline CDR1 and CDR2 sequences are MNHEY and SMNVEV (reference sequence). The CDR3 totals 16 residues. Trimming stripped 6 bases from V and 0 bases from J, with 15 bases between. The CDR3 DNA sequence: TGTGCCAGCAGGGAGGGAGGTGGGGGCTCTGGAAACACCATATATTTT. Translation gives CASREGGGGSGNTIYF.

Details on this clonotype: A junction end diverges from the germline sequence, so it may reflect a read error. The chain carries TRBV6-2 or TRBV6-3 and TRBJ2-3, with unresolved D. This CDR3 region has 12 residues. Germline V gives CDR1 MNHEY, CDR2 SVGEGT. This chain's CDR3 is CVSSYLGDTQYF. The CDR3 coding sequence is TGTGTCAGCAGTTACCTCGGAGATACGCAGTATTTT.

V usage is TRBV5-5 and J usage is TRBJ2-7; weak D call: TRBD2 (7 bases). Germline CDR1 is SGHKS and CDR2 is YYEKEE (reference sequence). This CDR3 comprises 15 residues. V dropped 0 bases and J dropped 0 bases, with 10 bases sitting between them. CDR3 region: CASSLAGGFSYEQYV. In DNA, the CDR3 is TGTGCCAGCAGCTTGGCGGGGGGCTTCTCCTACGAGCAGTACGTC.

The V and J genes are TRBV2 and TRBJ2-5; D might be TRBD1 or TRBD2, each matching 5 bases. Germline V gene data show CDR1 as SNHLY and CDR2 as FYNNEI. The CDR3 runs to 16 residues. Trimming shortened V by 8 bases and J by 4 bases, and 23 bases separated the two germline ends. DNA for the CDR3: TGTGCCAGCGGGACCCGGAAGGGCAGACTAATAGAGACCCAGTACTTC. Translation gives CASGTRKGRLIETQYF.

The genes are TRBV24-1 and TRBJ2-3; weak D call: TRBD1 (6 bases). V gave up 6 bases and J gave up 2 bases, with 14 bases separating them. CDR3 length: 15 amino acids. Germline lookup yields CDR1 KGHDR and CDR2 SFDVKD. The CDR3 loop is CATSRAGTPTDTQYF. The CDR3 region has the DNA TGTGCCACCAGTCGAGCAGGGACACCCACAGATACGCAGTATTTT.

This clonotype was picked up a small number of times. V is TRBV15 and J is TRBJ2-1; D gene unclear. V was pared by 5 bases and J by 5 bases, with 7 bases between. The CDR3 is 12 amino acids. Germline CDR1 LNHNV, CDR2 YYDKDF (reference sequence). The chain's CDR3 is CATSGRDNEQFF. In DNA, the CDR3 is TGTGCCACCAGCGGAAGGGACAATGAGCAGTTCTTC. Complete variable domain (other parts from reference TRBV15 and TRBJ2-1): DAMVIQNPRYQVTQFGKPVTLSCSQTLNHNVMYWYQQKSSQAPKLLFHYYDKDFNNEADTPDNFQSRRPNTSFCFLDIRSPGLGDTAMYLCATSGRDNEQFFGPGTRLTVL.

The sample holds a few counts of this clonotype. The chain uses TRBV9 and TRBJ2-3, with no clear D. CDR1 is SGDLS and CDR2 is YYNGEE in the germline V gene. V lost 0 bases to trimming and J lost 2 bases, with 13 bases between them. This CDR3 region has 16 residues. The CDR3 DNA reads TGTGCCAGCAGCGTAGCAGATAGCCGCTACACAGATACGCAGTATTTT. This codes for CASSVADSRYTDTQYF.

In DNA, the CDR3 is TGTGCCAGCAGCAAGAGACGGAACACTGAAGCTTTCTTT. It is translated as CASSKRRNTEAFF. The chain recombines TRBV7-2 with TRBJ1-1, with no clear D. The length of the CDR3 is 13 residues. Germline V gene sequence: CDR1 SGHTA, CDR2 FQGNSA. V dropped 5 bases and J dropped 1 base, with 8 bases sitting between them.

This clonotype was picked up a small number of times. The chain recombines TRBV7-6 with TRBJ2-3; TRBD1 agrees at 8 bases. V lost 4 bases, J lost 10 bases, and 7 bases stayed unmatched. Germline CDR1 reads SGHVS; CDR2 reads FNYEAQ. The CDR3 is 13 residues long. The CDR3 sequence is CASSSRRTGPQYF. The CDR3 region has the DNA TGTGCCAGCAGCTCTCGCCGGACAGGGCCGCAGTATTTT.

This clonotype was counted only a few times. The gene calls are TRBV6-6 and TRBJ1-1; D is unclear. This CDR3 has 16 residues. In germline, CDR1 is MNHNY, CDR2 SVGAGI (reference sequence). With 3 bases removed from V and 0 bases from J, the gap between germline ends came to 14 bases. CDR3: CASSYSASRMNTEAFF. CDR3 sequence (DNA): TGTGCCAGCAGTTATTCTGCGAGCCGTATGAACACTGAAGCTTTCTTT.

This clonotype occurred many times. The chain recombines TRBV7-6 with TRBJ1-1; D possibly corresponds to TRBD1 (5 bases). CDR1 and CDR2 (germline): SGHVS, FNYEAQ. The CDR3 is 16 amino acids. With 4 bases removed from V and 0 bases from J, the gap between germline ends came to 15 bases. CDR3 protein: CASSSDLGPMNTEAFF. Here the CDR3 DNA reads TGTGCCAGCAGCTCAGACCTGGGACCGATGAACACTGAAGCTTTCTTT.

The chain is built from TRBV10-2 and TRBJ2-7; D tentatively fits TRBD1 or TRBD2 (6 bases each). Germline CDR1 WSHSY, CDR2 SAAADI. The CDR3 has 17 residues. V lost 4 bases and J 0 bases, leaving 19 bases between the germline ends. The DNA for the CDR3 is TGCGCCAGCAGTGGGGCTACACAGGGAGGAAGCTCCTACGAGCAGTACTTC. The encoded protein is CASSGATQGGSSYEQYF.

The table lists this clonotype with many counts. V and J are TRBV6-1 and TRBJ1-1; the D is unclear. Germline V gives CDR1 MNHNS, CDR2 SASEGT. The CDR3 runs 18 residues. V was pared by 4 bases and J by 7 bases, with 28 bases between. CDR3 protein: CASSGVDITRTFQFEAFF. As DNA, the CDR3 is TGTGCCAGCAGTGGTGTAGACATTACAAGAACCTTTCAGTTTGAAGCTTTCTTT.